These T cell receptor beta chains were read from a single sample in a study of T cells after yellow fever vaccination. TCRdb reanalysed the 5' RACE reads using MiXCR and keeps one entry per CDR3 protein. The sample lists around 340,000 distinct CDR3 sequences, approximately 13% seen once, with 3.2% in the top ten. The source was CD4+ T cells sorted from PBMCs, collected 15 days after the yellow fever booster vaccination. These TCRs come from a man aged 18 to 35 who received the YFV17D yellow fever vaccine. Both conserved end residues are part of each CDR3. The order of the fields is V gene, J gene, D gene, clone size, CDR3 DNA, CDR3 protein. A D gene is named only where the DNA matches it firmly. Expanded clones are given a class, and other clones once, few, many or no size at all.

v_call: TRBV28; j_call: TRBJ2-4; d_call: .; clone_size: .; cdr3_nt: TGTGCCAGCAGCCCGACCCCCCGGAGGGGAAACATTCAGTACTTC; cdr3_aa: CASSPTPRRGNIQYF
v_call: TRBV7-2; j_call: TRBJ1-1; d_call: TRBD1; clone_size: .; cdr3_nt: TGTGCCAGCAGCATTCCGGGACAGTTAGCTTTCTTT; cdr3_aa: CASSIPGQLAFF
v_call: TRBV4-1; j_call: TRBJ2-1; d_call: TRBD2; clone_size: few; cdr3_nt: TGCGCCAGCAGCCAGACCGGGACTAGCGGGGGGGCCAGGCAGTTCTTC; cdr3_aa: CASSQTGTSGGARQFF
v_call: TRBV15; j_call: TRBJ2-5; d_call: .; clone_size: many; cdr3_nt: TGTGCCACCAGGGGGGGTGGGGAGACCCAGTACTTC; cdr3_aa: CATRGGGETQYF
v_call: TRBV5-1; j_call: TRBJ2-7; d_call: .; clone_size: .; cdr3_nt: TGCGCCAGCAGCTTGGGTGGGGCCCCCTACGAGCAGTACTTC; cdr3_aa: CASSLGGAPYEQYF
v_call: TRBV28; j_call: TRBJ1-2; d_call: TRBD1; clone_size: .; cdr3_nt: TGTGCCAGCAGGACAGGGGGCCAAGGCTACACCTTC; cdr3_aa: CASRTGGQGYTF
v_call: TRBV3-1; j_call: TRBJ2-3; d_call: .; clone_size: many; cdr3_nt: TGTGCCAGCAGCCCCCTTGGGGCAGATACGCAGTATTTT; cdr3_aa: CASSPLGADTQYF
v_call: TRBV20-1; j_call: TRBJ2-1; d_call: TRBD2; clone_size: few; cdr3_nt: TGCAGTGCTAGTGATCTAGCGGGGTTCTACAATGAGCAGTTCTTC; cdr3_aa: CSASDLAGFYNEQFF
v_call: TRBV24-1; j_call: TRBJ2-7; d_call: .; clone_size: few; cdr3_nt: TGTGCCACCAGACAGGAAGGAATGTCAGGGGCCCTCCGGGAGCAGTACTTC; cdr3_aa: CATRQEGMSGALREQYF
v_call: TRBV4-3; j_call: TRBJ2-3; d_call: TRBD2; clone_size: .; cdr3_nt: TGCGCCAGCAGCCAAGATATAAGCGGGGGGTCGGCAGATACGCAGTATTTT; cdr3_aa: CASSQDISGGSADTQYF
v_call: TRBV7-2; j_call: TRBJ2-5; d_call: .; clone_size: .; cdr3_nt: TGTGCCAGCAGCTTAGTGGCCAACCCTGGCGAGACCCAGTACTTC; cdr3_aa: CASSLVANPGETQYF
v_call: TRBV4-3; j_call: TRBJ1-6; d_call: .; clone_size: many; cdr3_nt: TGCGCCAGCAGCCAAGAGTCCACAAATAGGGGCTATAATTCACCCCTCCACTTT; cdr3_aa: CASSQESTNRGYNSPLHF
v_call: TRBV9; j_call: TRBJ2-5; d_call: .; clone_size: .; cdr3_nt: TGTGCCAGCAGCGTGGAGAGCCAAGAGACCCAGTACTTC; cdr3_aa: CASSVESQETQYF
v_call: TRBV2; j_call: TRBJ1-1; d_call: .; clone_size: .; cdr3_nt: TGTGCCAGCAGAACAGAGGCGCATGAGGCTTTCTTT; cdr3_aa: CASRTEAHEAFF
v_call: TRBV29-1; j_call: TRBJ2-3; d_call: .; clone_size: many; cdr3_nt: TGCAGCTACTCATTGGGGGATACGCAGTATTTT; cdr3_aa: CSYSLGDTQYF